Following are 25 T cell receptor beta chains from one sample sequenced in a study of vaccination effects on CD4 cells after COVID-19. Having been cultured for under twelve days, the cells underwent CD4+ T cell isolation. Clones were sequenced by immunoSEQ multiplex PCR, and TCRdb holds only the in-frame ones, with some missing. The sample includes more than 35,000 clones, about 81% of them seen just once. Their antigens remain unidentified. This specimen was CD4+ T cells from PBMCs cultured without peptide, taken before COVID-19 vaccination. Every receptor here comes from a human donor who received a COVID-19 vaccine.

The rearrangement links TRBV5-1 to TRBJ1-6; the match to TRBD1 covers 7 bases. Germline lookup yields CDR1 SGHRS and CDR2 YFSETQ. V was clipped by 1 base and J by 8 bases; unmatched bases: 0. The CDR3 length is 13 residues. CDR3: CASSLQGDSPLHF. In DNA, the CDR3 is TGCGCCAGCAGCTTGCAGGGGGATTCACCCCTCCACTTT.

The chain combines TRBV18 with TRBJ2-5; possible D gene TRBD2, 6 bases. Trimming removed 6 bases at V and 2 bases at J, with 10 bases between. CDR1 is KGHSH and CDR2 is LQKENI in the germline V gene. The CDR3 extends over 13 amino acids. This chain's CDR3 is CASSEGLQETQYF. Written as DNA, the CDR3 is TGTGCCAGCTCGGAGGGGCTTCAAGAGACCCAGTACTTC.

This clone has just a few counts. The rearrangement links TRBV11-2 to TRBJ2-5, with TRBD2 identical over 9 bases. V lost 3 bases to trimming and J lost 5 bases; unmatched junction nucleotides: 13. The germline V gene encodes CDR1 SGHAT and CDR2 FQNNGV. This CDR3 region has 17 residues. CDR3 residues: CASSFSSGGTTRETQYF. The CDR3 DNA follows: TGTGCCAGCAGCTTTAGTAGCGGGGGCACTACCAGGGAGACCCAGTACTTC.

This clone has more than one count but fewer than ten. The genes are TRBV24-1 and TRBJ1-2; no reliable D call. The V end was cut by 3 bases, the J end by 5 bases, with 9 bases between. CDR1 and CDR2 from the germline V gene are KGHDR and SFDVKD. This CDR3 has 13 residues. CDR3 region: CATSDPNGYGYTF. CDR3 DNA sequence: TGTGCCACCAGTGATCCGAATGGGTATGGCTACACCTTC.

This clone was seen a few times. The CDR3 DNA is TGTGCCAGCAGTAGGACGGCCGGGGTAGGTTCACCCCTCCACTTT. This gives the protein CASSRTAGVGSPLHF. The chain recombines TRBV6-5 with TRBJ1-6, with D unclear. The CDR3 is made up of 15 amino acids. Between the trimmed V and J ends, which lost 5 bases and 9 bases, there was a span of 17 bases. CDR1 MNHEY and CDR2 SVGAGI come from the germline V gene.

This clone has a single count. The chain recombines TRBV6-5 with TRBJ2-3; no clear D. The V gene lost 9 bases and the J gene lost 0 bases, with 16 bases spanning the gap. CDR1 and CDR2 (germline): MNHEY, SVGAGI. This CDR3 region has 15 residues. The CDR3 reads CASQRRRSSTDTQYF. CDR3 DNA: TGTGCCAGTCAGAGACGTCGCAGTAGCACAGATACGCAGTATTTT.

This chain links TRBV5-1 with TRBJ1-2; TRBD1 matches at 8 bases. Germline CDR1 and CDR2: SGHRS and YFSETQ. Trimming at V came to 5 bases and at J to 4 bases, leaving 4 bases not matched to a gene. The CDR3 length is 13 residues. CDR3 DNA: TGCGCCAGCAGTGGACAGGGAGGCTATGGCTACACCTTC. Encoded protein: CASSGQGGYGYTF.

The V and J genes are TRBV18 and TRBJ1-5; D call uncertain. Germline CDR1 and CDR2: KGHSH and LQKENI. Trimming pared 2 bases from V and 9 bases from J, leaving 11 bases between. This CDR3 is built from 13 residues. The CDR3 sequence: CASSPSGGRPQHF. CDR3 nucleotide sequence: TGTGCCAGCTCACCATCCGGCGGGAGGCCCCAGCATTTT.

J is TRBJ1-5 and V is TRBV19, with D unclear. Germline assignment: CDR1 LNHDA and CDR2 SQIVND (reference sequence). Trimming took 3 bases from V and 0 from J, leaving 6 bases between them. This CDR3 comprises 14 residues. The CDR3 coding sequence is TGTGCCAGTAGTATTTTTGGTAGCAATCAGCCCCAGCATTTT. As protein: CASSIFGSNQPQHF.

The chain is built from TRBV7-6 and TRBJ1-5; 7 nucleotides agree with TRBD1. Germline values: CDR1 SGHVS, CDR2 FNYEAQ. The CDR3 loop spans 15 amino acids. Trimming cost V 1 base and J 4 bases; bases outside gene matches: 4. CDR3 bases: TGTGCCAGCAGCTTAGTCCCGGACAGGAATCAGCCCCAGCATTTT. As protein: CASSLVPDRNQPQHF.

V and J are TRBV24-1 and TRBJ1-1; the match to TRBD1 covers 8 bases. Unmatched junction bases numbered 8, after V lost 9 bases and J lost 0 bases. Looked up from germline, CDR1 is KGHDR and CDR2 is SFDVKD. The CDR3 is made up of 15 amino acids. The CDR3 nucleotides read TGTGCCACCCGAGGTCCAGGGGGCTTGAACACTGAAGCTTTCTTT. Protein: CATRGPGGLNTEAFF.

The chain combines TRBV19 with TRBJ2-5, with a possible D match to TRBD1 (5 bases). This CDR3 is built from 12 residues. Trimming removed 3 bases at V and 7 bases at J, with 9 bases between. Germline V gene data show CDR1 as LNHDA and CDR2 as SQIVND (reference sequence). The CDR3 is CASSIQGTTQYF. The CDR3 DNA follows: TGTGCCAGTAGTATCCAGGGTACGACCCAGTACTTC. The full variable domain, completed using reference TRBV19 and TRBJ2-5, is DGGITQSPKYLFRKEGQNVTLSCEQNLNHDAMYWYRQDPGQGLRLIYYSQIVNDFQKGDIAEGYSVSREKKESFPLTVTSAQKNPTAFYLCASSIQGTTQYFGPGTRLLVL.

The J gene is TRBJ1-4, the V gene TRBV18; the D gene is possibly TRBD1 (6 bases). V was clipped by 2 bases and J by 8 bases, with 15 bases between them. The CDR3 totals 15 residues. The V gene's germline CDR1 is KGHSH and CDR2 LQKENI. CDR3 in DNA: TGTGCCAGCTCACCATCGGGGGGCGCGGGAGAAAAACTGTTTTTT. Its translation is CASSPSGGAGEKLFF.

This clone occurred a few times. This rearrangement joins TRBV7-8 to TRBJ2-7; D is perhaps TRBD1 (6 bases). The V gene's germline CDR1 is SGHVS and CDR2 FQNEAQ. Trimming left V 3 bases short and J 4 bases short, with 16 bases between. The CDR3 loop spans 15 amino acids. The CDR3 nucleotides read TGTGCCAGCAGCTTTCTCGGACAGTTAGGGTACGAGCAGTACGTC. It yields the protein CASSFLGQLGYEQYV.

The rearrangement links TRBV7-3 to TRBJ2-2; a weak D match, TRBD1 (5 bases). With 7 bases removed from V and 2 bases from J, the gap between germline ends came to 14 bases. The CDR3 is 15 residues long. Germline assignment: CDR1 SGHTA and CDR2 FQGTGA. DNA of the CDR3: TGTGCCAGCAAAAGGGGCCTTACTAACACCGGGGAGCTGTTTTTT. It is translated as CASKRGLTNTGELFF.

V usage is TRBV6-5 and J usage is TRBJ1-2; 9 positions match TRBD1. Germline assignment: CDR1 MNHEY and CDR2 SVGAGI. The length of the CDR3 is 13 residues. V shed 6 bases and J 10 bases; nucleotides not matched to a gene: 9. The CDR3 reads CASRSTGGFVYTF. DNA of the CDR3: TGTGCCAGCAGATCTACAGGGGGCTTTGTCTACACCTTC.

This clone was counted a few times. The genes are TRBV5-4 and TRBJ2-3; D uncertain. Germline CDR1 and CDR2: SGHNT and YYREEE (reference sequence). This CDR3 has 15 residues. With 0 bases removed from V and 0 bases from J, the gap between germline ends came to 8 bases. The CDR3 bases are TGTGCCAGCAGCTTGGGCAAAACTAGCACAGATACGCAGTATTTT. Its protein is CASSLGKTSTDTQYF.

J is TRBJ1-1 and V is TRBV11-3; D gene ambiguous. Germline lookup yields CDR1 SGHNT and CDR2 YENEEA. The CDR3 extends over 13 amino acids. V lost 2 bases and J lost 4, with 8 bases in between. In nucleotides, the CDR3 is TGTGCCAGCAGCTTACGGTGGAGCACTGAAGCTTTCTTT. Its translation: CASSLRWSTEAFF.

V and J are TRBV9 and TRBJ2-2; D gene ambiguous. The CDR3 spans 14 residues. Germline-derived CDR1 and CDR2 are SGDLS and YYNGEE. Trimming stripped 3 bases from V and 1 base from J, with 7 bases between. Here the CDR3 reads CASSGGVNTGELFF. The CDR3, as DNA: TGTGCCAGCAGCGGAGGAGTGAACACCGGGGAGCTGTTTTTT.

Here the CDR3 DNA reads TGTGCCAGCACCAAAAAGGGTTTTGGCTACACCTTC. This gives the protein CASTKKGFGYTF. The chain couples TRBV6-5 to TRBJ1-2; D not resolved. Trimming pared 7 bases from V and 7 bases from J, leaving 13 bases between. Germline CDR1 reads MNHEY; CDR2 reads SVGAGI. The CDR3 is 12 amino acids.

The chain has TRBV7-8 and TRBJ2-5; 9 positions agree with TRBD1. The germline V gene has CDR1 SGHVS and CDR2 FQNEAQ. Trimming took 5 bases from V and 6 from J; bases not matched to a gene: 10. The CDR3 has 15 amino acids. The CDR3 region has the DNA TGTGCCAGCAGCCCCTGGGACAGGGTCGGAAAGACCCAGTACTTC. This gives the protein CASSPWDRVGKTQYF.

The rearrangement uses TRBV21-1 and TRBJ2-3. TRBV21-1 corresponds to a pseudogene. The CDR3 has 13 amino acids. For the CDR3, the DNA is TGTGCCAGCAGAGAAAGGAGCACAGATACGCAGTATTTT. It encodes CASRERSTDTQYF.

The chain carries TRBV9 and TRBJ1-1, with a weak D call TRBD1 (6 bases). CDR1 and CDR2 from the germline V gene are SGDLS and YYNGEE. The germline V and J ends were trimmed by 2 bases and 4 bases, with 15 bases remaining between them. This CDR3 is 15 amino acids long. The CDR3 reads CASSVLGGGSTEAFF. CDR3 nucleotides: TGTGCCAGCAGCGTTTTGGGGGGCGGGTCCACTGAAGCTTTCTTT.

This clone was seen just once. The chain joins TRBV7-2 to TRBJ1-1, with TRBD1 identical over 7 bases. The V and J ends lost 4 bases and 5 bases, in that order; junction bases with no gene match: 10. CDR1 SGHTA and CDR2 FQGNSA come from the germline V gene. CDR3 length equals 15 residues. CDR3 nucleotides: TGTGCCAGCAGCTCCCGACAGGGTTCCGAAACTGAAGCTTTCTTT. Translating gives CASSSRQGSETEAFF. The whole variable domain, remainder taken from reference TRBV7-2 and TRBJ1-1, is GAGVSQSPSNKVTEKGKDVELRCDPISGHTALYWYRQSLGQGLEFLIYFQGNSAPDKSGLPSDRFSAERTGGSVSTLTIQRTQQEDSAVYLCASSSRQGSETEAFFGQGTRLTVV.

The chain uses TRBV7-2 and TRBJ1-6; no firm D call. Germline CDR1 is SGHTA and CDR2 is FQGNSA. Trimming stripped 2 bases from V and 7 bases from J, with 6 bases between. The CDR3 is made up of 13 amino acids. CDR3 DNA: TGTGCCAGCAGCTTATTATTGAATTCACCCCTCCACTTT. Amino acids: CASSLLLNSPLHF.